These 30 T cell receptor beta chains were all obtained from the same sample, sequenced in a study of T cell changes during pregnancy in multiple sclerosis. Sequenced by immunoSEQ multiplex PCR; TCRdb stores in-frame clones only, minus some. This sample has about 40,000 clones; 85% to 95% occur once, and the top ten carry about 8.3%. The material sequenced was CD8+ T cells from peripheral blood mononuclear cells, taken in the third trimester of pregnancy. All receptors derive from a female donor with multiple sclerosis, enrolled in a pregnancy study.

V and J are TRBV19 and TRBJ1-2; D is undetermined. Germline V gene sequence: CDR1 LNHDA, CDR2 SQIVND (reference sequence). The CDR3 loop spans 14 amino acids. Trimming removed 5 bases at V and 2 bases at J, with 12 bases between. In nucleotides, the CDR3 is TGTGCCAGTAGTGCCGCAGGAACCAACTATGGCTACACCTTC. Its protein is CASSAAGTNYGYTF. The full variable domain, rest sourced from reference TRBV19 and TRBJ1-2, is DGGITQSPKYLFRKEGQNVTLSCEQNLNHDAMYWYRQDPGQGLRLIYYSQIVNDFQKGDIAEGYSVSREKKESFPLTVTSAQKNPTAFYLCASSAAGTNYGYTFGSGTRLTVV.

The chain couples TRBV15 to TRBJ1-4; perhaps TRBD1 as D (6 bases). Germline V gives CDR1 LNHNV, CDR2 YYDKDF (reference sequence). This CDR3 has 16 residues. V was pared by 3 bases and J by 8 bases, with 19 bases between. The CDR3 loop is CATSSPLEGGEEKLFF. The CDR3 DNA reads TGTGCCACCAGCAGCCCCCTGGAGGGGGGGGAAGAAAAACTGTTTTTT.

This clone has a single count. The chain is built from TRBV7-9 and TRBJ2-3; TRBD2 aligns across 10 bases. The CDR3 loop spans 17 amino acids. CDR1 and CDR2 from the germline V gene are SEHNR and FQNEAQ (reference sequence). Trimming took 8 bases from V and 0 from J; bases not matched to a gene: 11. The CDR3: CASRDSGGKPSTDTQYF. In DNA form, the CDR3 reads TGTGCCAGCCGTGATAGCGGGGGGAAACCTAGCACAGATACGCAGTATTTT. The full variable domain, with the rest looked up from reference TRBV7-9 and TRBJ2-3, is DTGVSQNPRHKITKRGQNVTFRCDPISEHNRLYWYRQTLGQGPEFLTYFQNEAQLEKSRLLSDRFSAERPKGSFSTLEIQRTEQGDSAMYLCASRDSGGKPSTDTQYFGPGTRLTVL.

J is TRBJ1-1 and V is TRBV27; the D gene is possibly TRBD1 (5 bases). Trimming cost V 7 bases and J 4 bases, with 16 bases left between them. This CDR3 region has 14 residues. Germline V CDR1 and CDR2: MNHEY, SMNVEV (reference sequence). Written as DNA, the CDR3 is TGTGCCAGCAACCAAAGCGGGGGAGGCACTGAAGCTTTCTTT. This gives the protein CASNQSGGGTEAFF.

This clone showed up just once. The chain carries TRBV9 and TRBJ2-7; D not resolved. V was cut by 0 bases and J by 6 bases, with 7 bases left in between. The CDR3 spans 12 residues. CDR1 and CDR2 from the germline V gene are SGDLS and YYNGEE. CDR3 sequence (DNA): TGTGCCAGCAGCGTAGCGTCGGGCGAGCAGTACTTC. It specifies CASSVASGEQYF.

The chain carries TRBV9 and TRBJ2-1, with 13 bases matching TRBD2. With 4 bases clipped from V and 8 bases from J, the junction kept 12 bases outside the gene matches. CDR1 and CDR2 (germline): SGDLS, YYNGEE. This CDR3 is built from 17 residues. The chain's CDR3 is CASSWTLLAGGQDEQFF. CDR3 in DNA: TGTGCCAGCAGCTGGACTTTACTAGCGGGGGGGCAGGATGAGCAGTTCTTC.

This clone was recorded once. This chain uses TRBV27 with TRBJ2-1, with D possibly matching TRBD2 (5 bases). Trimming cost V 3 bases and J 6 bases, with 12 bases left between them. The V gene's germline CDR1 is MNHEY and CDR2 SMNVEV (reference sequence). The CDR3 sequence is 14 residues long. The CDR3 sequence is CASSFRVATNEQFF. In DNA, the CDR3 is TGTGCCAGCAGTTTCAGAGTAGCGACCAATGAGCAGTTCTTC.

The chain employs TRBV6-5 and TRBJ2-7; TRBD2 matches at 7 bases. The CDR3 spans 16 residues. Germline lookup yields CDR1 MNHEY and CDR2 SVGAGI. V lost 0 bases, J lost 2 bases, and 7 bases stayed unmatched. The chain's CDR3 is CASSYSKLAGTYEQYF. The CDR3, as DNA: TGTGCCAGCAGTTACTCGAAATTAGCGGGCACCTACGAGCAGTACTTC.

The rearrangement uses TRBV23-1 and TRBJ1-5; no reliable D call. TRBV23-1 is treated as an ORF (open reading frame) with a function not yet certain. The CDR3 extends over 19 amino acids. Trimming removed 3 bases from V and 3 bases from J, with 24 bases in between. The CDR3 protein is CASSHIRRPSRRINQPQHF. CDR3 DNA sequence: TGCGCCAGCAGTCATATTCGGCGGCCCTCCCGGCGGATCAATCAGCCCCAGCATTTT.

The rearrangement uses TRBV7-8 and TRBJ2-7, with D perhaps matching TRBD2 (6 bases). Germline V gene lookup returns CDR1 SGHVS and CDR2 FQNEAQ. This CDR3 has 16 amino acids. Trimming cost V 0 bases and J 3 bases, with 15 bases left between them. DNA of the CDR3: TGTGCCAGCAGCTTAGCGGATAGCGGTCCGATCTACGAGCAGTACTTC. Protein product: CASSLADSGPIYEQYF.

The genes are TRBV2 and TRBJ1-4; 10 bases line up with TRBD1. CDR3 length: 17 residues. CDR1 and CDR2 (germline): SNHLY, FYNNEI. The J segment lost 0 bases and the V segment lost 6 bases, leaving 7 bases of the junction unmatched. The CDR3 region is CASRQDRGHATNEKLFF. Here the CDR3 DNA reads TGTGCCAGCAGGCAAGACAGGGGGCATGCAACTAATGAAAAACTGTTTTTT.

This rearrangement joins TRBV27 to TRBJ2-7, with 8 nucleotides matching TRBD2. Trimming at V came to 5 bases and at J to 5 bases, leaving 11 bases not matched to a gene. This CDR3 comprises 15 residues. Germline V CDR1 and CDR2: MNHEY, SMNVEV (reference sequence). DNA for the CDR3: TGTGCCAGCAGTCTCCTGCGGGGGGATTCCGACGAGCAGTACTTC. Translation gives CASSLLRGDSDEQYF.

The genes are TRBV7-9 and TRBJ1-3; D ambiguous. Trimming shortened V by 1 base and J by 0 bases, and 10 bases separated the two germline ends. In germline, CDR1 is SEHNR, CDR2 FQNEAQ (reference sequence). The CDR3 extends over 16 amino acids. The CDR3 DNA is TGTGCCAGCAGCTTAGTAGTGTCGAGCTCTGGAAACACCATATATTTT. Residues: CASSLVVSSSGNTIYF.

This clone was counted once. The V call is TRBV2, the J call TRBJ1-4; tentative D call: TRBD1 (5 bases). Trimming pared 8 bases from V and 5 bases from J, leaving 12 bases between. CDR1 SNHLY and CDR2 FYNNEI come from the germline V gene. The CDR3 runs to 13 residues. The CDR3 loop reads CASLSAGNEKLFF. The CDR3 DNA reads as TGTGCCAGCTTATCGGCAGGGAATGAAAAACTGTTTTTT.

The J gene is TRBJ1-2, the V gene TRBV4-1; D is unresolved. V dropped 3 bases and J dropped 7 bases, with 6 bases sitting between them. Germline loops: CDR1 MGHRA, CDR2 YSYEKL. CDR3 length: 11 amino acids. CDR3: CASSQGLGYTF. In nucleotides, the CDR3 is TGCGCCAGCAGCCAGGGCCTTGGCTACACCTTC.

The chain carries TRBV5-1 and TRBJ2-5, with 9 bases aligning to TRBD1. Trimming at V came to 2 bases and at J to 5 bases, leaving 7 bases not matched to a gene. Germline CDR1 SGHRS, CDR2 YFSETQ. The CDR3 extends over 15 amino acids. CDR3 sequence reads: CASSFGTGRRETQYF. In DNA form, the CDR3 reads TGCGCCAGCAGCTTTGGGACAGGGCGAAGGGAGACCCAGTACTTC.

The chain is built from TRBV9 and TRBJ2-7; TRBD1 might be the D (7 bases). Germline V CDR1 and CDR2: SGDLS, YYNGEE. Trimming cost V 4 bases and J 5 bases, with 19 bases left between them. The length of the CDR3 is 15 residues. CDR3 in amino acids: CASSQEGTVTNEQYF. The CDR3 DNA reads TGTGCCAGCAGCCAGGAGGGGACAGTGACCAACGAGCAGTACTTC.

This chain links TRBV4-2 with TRBJ1-5, with 9 bases that match TRBD1. Losses at the gene ends were 3 bases for V and 3 bases for J; bases not matched to a gene: 9. In germline, CDR1 is LGHNA, CDR2 YNFKEQ. The CDR3 consists of 17 residues. In DNA, the CDR3 is TGTGCCAGCAGCCACCCGCCGGGACAGGGAAACAATCAGCCCCAGCATTTT. This encodes CASSHPPGQGNNQPQHF.

The chain recombines TRBV2 with TRBJ2-1; the D gene is possibly TRBD2 (6 bases). CDR3 size: 12 residues. V lost 3 bases, J lost 10 bases, and 10 bases lay in between. The germline V gene has CDR1 SNHLY and CDR2 FYNNEI. CDR3 loop: CASSESRGEQFF. The CDR3 nucleotides read TGTGCCAGCAGTGAGTCTCGGGGGGAGCAGTTCTTC.

This clone is a singleton in its sample. The V call is TRBV27, the J call TRBJ2-6, with TRBD1 as a possible D gene (6 bases). This CDR3 spans 16 amino acids. The germline V gene encodes CDR1 MNHEY and CDR2 SMNVEV (reference sequence). The V gene lost 8 bases and the J gene lost 4 bases, with 18 bases spanning the gap. The chain's CDR3 is CASGVITGTGANVLTF. Here the CDR3 DNA reads TGTGCCAGCGGAGTAATAACAGGGACCGGGGCCAACGTCCTGACTTTC.

The chain carries TRBV5-6 and TRBJ1-2; D call uncertain. This CDR3 region has 12 residues. Germline-derived CDR1 and CDR2 are SGHDT and YYEEEE. V lost 2 bases, J lost 2 bases, and 4 bases lay in between. CDR3 in DNA: TGTGCCAGCAGCTTCCAGAACTATGGCTACACCTTC. It encodes CASSFQNYGYTF.

The chain employs TRBV29-1 and TRBJ2-1; 7 bases align to TRBD2. The CDR3 totals 13 residues. Germline loops: CDR1 SQVTM, CDR2 ANQGSEA. V was pared by 6 bases and J by 4 bases, with 6 bases of the junction left unmatched. This chain's CDR3 is CSVLADSYNEQFF. The CDR3 DNA is TGCAGCGTCCTAGCGGACTCGTACAATGAGCAGTTCTTC.

V is TRBV2 and J is TRBJ2-7; TRBD2 aligns across 8 bases. The trim removed 0 bases at V and 3 bases at J, leaving 1 base unmatched. Per germline, CDR1 SNHLY and CDR2 FYNNEI. The CDR3 is 14 amino acids. CDR3 amino acids: CASSEASGDYEQYF. DNA for the CDR3: TGTGCCAGCAGTGAAGCTAGCGGGGACTACGAGCAGTACTTC.

The chain carries TRBV14 and TRBJ2-3; tentative D call: TRBD2 (6 bases). This CDR3 region has 16 residues. V gave up 0 bases and J gave up 2 bases, with 12 bases separating them. Germline V gene data show CDR1 as SGHDN and CDR2 as FVKESK. CDR3: CASSQEFGEATDTQYF. The CDR3 DNA is TGTGCCAGCAGCCAAGAGTTTGGGGAGGCCACAGATACGCAGTATTTT.

The chain is built from TRBV4-1 and TRBJ1-3; no clear D. The V end was cut by 0 bases, the J end by 2 bases, with 14 bases between. The germline V gene has CDR1 MGHRA and CDR2 YSYEKL. The length of the CDR3 is 17 residues. CDR3 region: CASSQEPPGSAGNTIYF. CDR3 nucleotide sequence: TGCGCCAGCAGCCAAGAACCCCCCGGCAGCGCTGGAAACACCATATATTTT.

This chain joins TRBV6-1 and TRBJ2-7, with D unresolved. The V gene's germline CDR1 is MNHNS and CDR2 SASEGT. This CDR3 has 11 amino acids. The germline V and J ends were trimmed by 6 bases and 5 bases, with 8 bases remaining between them. Here the CDR3 DNA reads TGTGCCAGCAGCTTTGGAGACGAGCAGTACTTC. This translates into CASSFGDEQYF.

In this sample, this clone turned up once. The chain uses TRBV15 and TRBJ2-1, with 7 bases matching TRBD2. The CDR3 consists of 13 residues. CDR1 is LNHNV and CDR2 is YYDKDF in the germline V gene (reference sequence). The trim removed 9 bases at V and 0 bases at J, leaving 2 bases unmatched. The CDR3, as DNA: TGTGCCACGACGGGGGGCTCCTACAATGAGCAGTTCTTC. The encoded protein is CATTGGSYNEQFF.

The gene calls are TRBV15 and TRBJ1-1; no clear D gene. The CDR3 loop spans 14 amino acids. From germline, CDR1 is LNHNV and CDR2 YYDKDF (reference sequence). V lost 1 base to trimming and J lost 5 bases, with 11 bases between them. CDR3 sequence: CATSRARQVTEAFF. As DNA, the CDR3 is TGTGCCACCAGCAGAGCCCGCCAGGTAACTGAAGCTTTCTTT.

This chain links TRBV5-6 with TRBJ1-1, with D possibly matching TRBD1 (5 bases). This CDR3 is 17 amino acids long. Germline V CDR1 and CDR2: SGHDT, YYEEEE. V lost 0 bases to trimming and J lost 1 base, with 16 bases between them. The CDR3 spells CASSLGPLRGGNTEAFF. As DNA, the CDR3 is TGTGCCAGCAGCTTGGGCCCGCTACGGGGGGGGAACACTGAAGCTTTCTTT. The full variable domain, with the rest looked up from reference TRBV5-6 and TRBJ1-1, is DAGVTQSPTHLIKTRGQQVTLRCSPKSGHDTVSWYQQALGQGPQFIFQYYEEEERQRGNFPDRFSGHQFPNYSSELNVNALLLGDSALYLCASSLGPLRGGNTEAFFGQGTRLTVV.

This clone occurred once. The chain employs TRBV5-1 and TRBJ2-7; 7 bases fit TRBD2. Germline CDR1 and CDR2: SGHRS and YFSETQ. Losses at the gene ends were 0 bases for V and 3 bases for J; bases not matched to a gene: 6. This CDR3 has 15 residues. Here the CDR3 DNA reads TGCGCCAGCAGCTTGGTTTCTAGCGGAAACTACGAGCAGTACTTC. It translates to CASSLVSSGNYEQYF.